This T cell receptor (beta chain) emerged from a study of identical twins. Overall study results and limits: Out-of-frame alpha sequences common to twins exhibited a surplus of low generation probability.

As concerns this clonotype: Its antigen is currently unknown.

TCRdb re-called the 5' RACE reads through MiXCR, storing one row per CDR3 protein. The sample yields around 250,000 distinct CDR3 sequences, 12% seen once. The CDR3 contains 15 residues. Germline-derived CDR1 and CDR2 are LGHNA and YSLEER. The V end lost 0 bases, the J end lost 16 bases, and 21 bases lay between the germline ends. This sample also belongs to another study, concerning yellow fever vaccine responses in identical twins.

The clonotype comes from a woman between 18 and 29 years old in good health. The chain couples TRBV4-3 to TRBJ1-4, with TRBD1 as a possible D gene (6 bases). Material: memory (CD45RO+) T cells sorted from blood. The CDR3 nucleotides are TGCGCCAGCAGCCAAGATCTCTCAGGGGATGCCTCCCGGTTTTTT. This gives the protein CASSQDLSGDASRFF.